This TCR beta chain was found in a study of vaccination effects on CD4 cells after COVID-19. This clone was counted between two and nine times. The antigen remains undetermined. An end of the junction does not agree with germline; a read error may underlie this. The assay was immunoSEQ multiplex PCR, and TCRdb's table has in-frame clones only and misses some. Here the sample spans approximately 37,000 clones, about four fifths being singletons. Germline V gene data show CDR1 as SSHAT and CDR2 as FNYEAQ (reference sequence). This CDR3 has 13 amino acids. After less than twelve days in culture, the CD4+ T cells were isolated. IL-2 medium was substituted for half the medium on days 3 and 7.

The sample was CD4+ T cells from PBMCs cultured without peptide, taken before COVID-19 vaccination. V is TRBV7-7 and J is TRBJ2-7, with D perhaps TRBD1 or TRBD2 (5 bases each). This clonotype was obtained from a human donor who received a COVID-19 vaccine. CDR3 in amino acids: CASSLSTGGEQYF. Written as DNA, the CDR3 is TGTGCTAGCAGCTTAAGCACTGGGGGCGAGCAGTACTTC.